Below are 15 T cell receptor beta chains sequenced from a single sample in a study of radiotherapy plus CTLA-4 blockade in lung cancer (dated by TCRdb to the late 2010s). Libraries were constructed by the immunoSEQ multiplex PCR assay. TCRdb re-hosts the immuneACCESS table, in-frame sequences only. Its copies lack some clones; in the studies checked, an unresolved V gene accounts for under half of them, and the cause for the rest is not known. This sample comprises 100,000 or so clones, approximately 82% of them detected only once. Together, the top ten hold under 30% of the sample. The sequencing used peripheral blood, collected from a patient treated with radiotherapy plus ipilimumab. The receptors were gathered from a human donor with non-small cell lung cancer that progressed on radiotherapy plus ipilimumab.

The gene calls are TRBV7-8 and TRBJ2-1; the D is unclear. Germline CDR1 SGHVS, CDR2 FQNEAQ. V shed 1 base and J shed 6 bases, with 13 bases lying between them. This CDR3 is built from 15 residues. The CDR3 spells CASSLVFAFTNEQFF. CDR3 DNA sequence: TGTGCCAGCAGCTTAGTATTTGCGTTCACCAATGAGCAGTTCTTC.

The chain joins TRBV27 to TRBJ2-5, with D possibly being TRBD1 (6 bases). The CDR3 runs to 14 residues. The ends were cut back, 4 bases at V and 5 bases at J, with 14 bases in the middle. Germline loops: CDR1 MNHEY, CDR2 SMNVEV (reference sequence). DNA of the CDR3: TGTGCCAGCAGTTCCGGGCTTACAGGGGAGACCCAGTACTTC. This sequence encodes CASSSGLTGETQYF.

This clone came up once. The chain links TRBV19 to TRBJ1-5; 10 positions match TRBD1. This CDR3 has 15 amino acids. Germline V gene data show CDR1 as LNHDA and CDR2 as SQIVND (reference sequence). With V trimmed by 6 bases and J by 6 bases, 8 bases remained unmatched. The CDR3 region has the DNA TGTGCCAGTAGAACCGGGACAGGGGATTTTCAGCCCCAGCATTTT. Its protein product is CASRTGTGDFQPQHF.

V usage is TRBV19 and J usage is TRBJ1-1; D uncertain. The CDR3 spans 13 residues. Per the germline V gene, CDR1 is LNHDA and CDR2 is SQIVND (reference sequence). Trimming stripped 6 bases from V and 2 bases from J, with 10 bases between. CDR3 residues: CASRSGSNTEAFF. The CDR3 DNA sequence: TGTGCCAGTAGGTCGGGGTCCAACACTGAAGCTTTCTTT.

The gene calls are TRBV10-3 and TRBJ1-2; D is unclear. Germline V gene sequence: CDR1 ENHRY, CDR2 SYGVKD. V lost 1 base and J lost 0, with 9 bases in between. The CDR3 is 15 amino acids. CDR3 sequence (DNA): TGTGCCATCAGTGAGTGGACGGAATCTAACTATGGCTACACCTTC. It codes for CAISEWTESNYGYTF.

The CDR3: CASSLAGNGRPYNEQFF. The CDR3, as DNA: TGTGCCAGCAGCTTAGCGGGGAACGGGAGGCCCTACAATGAGCAGTTCTTC. The genes are TRBV7-9 and TRBJ2-1; 7 positions match TRBD2. CDR3 length: 17 residues. With V trimmed by 0 bases and J by 2 bases, 7 bases remained unmatched. Germline lookup yields CDR1 SEHNR and CDR2 FQNEAQ (reference sequence).

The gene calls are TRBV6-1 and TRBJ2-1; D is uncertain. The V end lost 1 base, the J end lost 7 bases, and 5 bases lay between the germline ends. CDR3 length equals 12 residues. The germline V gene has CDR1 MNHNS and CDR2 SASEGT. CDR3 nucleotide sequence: TGTGCCAGCAGTGAAGGGGGAAATGAGCAGTTCTTC. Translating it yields CASSEGGNEQFF.

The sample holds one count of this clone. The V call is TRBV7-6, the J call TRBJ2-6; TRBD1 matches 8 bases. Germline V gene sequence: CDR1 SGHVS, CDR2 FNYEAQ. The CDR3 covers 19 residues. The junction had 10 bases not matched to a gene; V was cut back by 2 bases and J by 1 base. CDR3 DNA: TGTGCCAGCAGCTTACAAGCAACAGGGGGGAGATCTGGGGCCAACGTCCTGACTTTC. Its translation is CASSLQATGGRSGANVLTF.

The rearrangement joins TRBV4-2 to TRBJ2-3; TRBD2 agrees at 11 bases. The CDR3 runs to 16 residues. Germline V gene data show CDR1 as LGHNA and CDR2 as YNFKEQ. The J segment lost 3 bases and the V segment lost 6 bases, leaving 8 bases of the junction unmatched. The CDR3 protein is CASRTLGLAVTDTQYF. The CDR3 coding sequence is TGTGCCAGCAGAACCTTGGGACTAGCGGTTACAGATACGCAGTATTTT.

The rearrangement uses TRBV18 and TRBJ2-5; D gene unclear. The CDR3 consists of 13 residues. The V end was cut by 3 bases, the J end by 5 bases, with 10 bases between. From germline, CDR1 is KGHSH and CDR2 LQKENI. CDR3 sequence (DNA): TGTGCCAGCTCACCCGATATTGCGGAGACCCAGTACTTC. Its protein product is CASSPDIAETQYF. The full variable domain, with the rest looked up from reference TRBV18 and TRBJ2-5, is NAGVMQNPRHLVRRRGQEARLRCSPMKGHSHVYWYRQLPEEGLKFMVYLQKENIIDESGMPKERFSAEFPKEGPSILRIQQVVRGDSAAYFCASSPDIAETQYFGPGTRLLVL.

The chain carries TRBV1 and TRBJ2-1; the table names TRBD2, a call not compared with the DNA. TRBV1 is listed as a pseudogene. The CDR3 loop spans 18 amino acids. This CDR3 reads CTSSQDPSGGSSYNEQFF. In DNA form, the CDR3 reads TGCACCAGCAGCCAAGACCCTAGCGGTGGGAGCTCCTACAATGAGCAGTTCTTC.

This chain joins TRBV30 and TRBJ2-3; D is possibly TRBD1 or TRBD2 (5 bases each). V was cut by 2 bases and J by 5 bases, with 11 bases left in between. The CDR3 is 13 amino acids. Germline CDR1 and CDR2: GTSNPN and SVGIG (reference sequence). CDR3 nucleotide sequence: TGTGCCTGGAGTACCGGGGCGGGAGATACGCAGTATTTT. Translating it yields CAWSTGAGDTQYF.

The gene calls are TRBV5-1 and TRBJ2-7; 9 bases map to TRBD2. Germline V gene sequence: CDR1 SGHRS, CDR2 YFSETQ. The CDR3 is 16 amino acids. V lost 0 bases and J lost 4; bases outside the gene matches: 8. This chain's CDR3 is CASSLEALAGLYEQYF. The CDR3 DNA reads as TGCGCCAGCAGCTTGGAGGCACTAGCGGGTTTGTACGAGCAGTACTTC. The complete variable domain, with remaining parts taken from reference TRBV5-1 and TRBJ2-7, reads KAGVTQTPRYLIKTRGQQVTLSCSPISGHRSVSWYQQTPGQGLQFLFEYFSETQRNKGNFPGRFSGRQFSNSRSEMNVSTLELGDSALYLCASSLEALAGLYEQYFGPGTRLTVT.

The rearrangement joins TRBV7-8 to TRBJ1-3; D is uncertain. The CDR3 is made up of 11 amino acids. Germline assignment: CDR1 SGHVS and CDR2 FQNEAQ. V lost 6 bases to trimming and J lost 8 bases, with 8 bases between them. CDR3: CASSRRDTIYF. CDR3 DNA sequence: TGTGCCAGCAGTCGGCGGGACACCATATATTTT. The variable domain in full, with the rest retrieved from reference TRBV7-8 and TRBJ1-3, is GAGVSQSPRYKVAKRGQDVALRCDPISGHVSLFWYQQALGQGPEFLTYFQNEAQLDKSGLPSDRFFAERPEGSVSTLKIQRTQQEDSAVYLCASSRRDTIYFGEGSWLTVV.

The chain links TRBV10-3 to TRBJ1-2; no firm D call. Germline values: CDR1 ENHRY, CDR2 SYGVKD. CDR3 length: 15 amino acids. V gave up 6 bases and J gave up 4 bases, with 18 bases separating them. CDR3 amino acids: CAISRETGPLYGYTF. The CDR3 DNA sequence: TGTGCCATCAGCCGCGAGACCGGGCCCCTCTATGGCTACACCTTC.